Presented here are 30 T cell receptor beta chains from one specimen sequenced in a study of blood T cell repertoires in COVID-19. TCRdb keeps only in-frame clones here, not all; method: immunoSEQ multiplex PCR. The sample has about 240,000 clones; 88% are singletons. Sequenced input: peripheral blood. The receptors were sampled from a middle-aged woman who had recovered from COVID-19.

This chain joins TRBV7-9 and TRBJ2-1; 10 bases match TRBD2. From germline, CDR1 is SEHNR and CDR2 FQNEAQ (reference sequence). V dropped 1 base and J dropped 8; count of bases not matched to a gene: 14. This CDR3 contains 18 residues. The DNA for the CDR3 is TGTGCCAGCAGCTTAGTGCCCCCCGCTAGCGGGAGTGGCGATGAGCAGTTCTTC. It specifies CASSLVPPASGSGDEQFF.

Comments on this clone: One end of the junction does not line up with germline, which may come from a read error. The sample contains more than one DNA sequence encoding this CDR3. This chain uses TRBV11-3 with TRBJ1-1; 7 bases match TRBD1. From germline, CDR1 is SGHNT and CDR2 YENEEA. The length of the CDR3 is 15 residues. In DNA form, the CDR3 reads TGTGCCAGCACCCCAGGGGGGAGAGGGGACACTGAAGCTTTTTTT. Encoded protein: CASTPGGRGDTEAFF.

The J gene is TRBJ1-2, the V gene TRBV6-5; D gene ambiguous. CDR1 and CDR2 from the germline V gene are MNHEY and SVGAGI. This CDR3 contains 13 residues. Trimming pared 6 bases from V and 4 bases from J, leaving 12 bases between. The CDR3 DNA is TGTGCCAGCAGACCCGACATGCTCTATGGCTACACCTTC. This codes for CASRPDMLYGYTF.

The chain links TRBV4-1 to TRBJ2-3; tentative D call: TRBD2 (6 bases). This CDR3 has 17 residues. Trimming left V 0 bases short and J 4 bases short, with 17 bases between. Looked up from germline, CDR1 is MGHRA and CDR2 is YSYEKL. The CDR3 loop is CASSQDWGEAGSDTQYF. The CDR3 DNA sequence: TGCGCCAGCAGCCAAGATTGGGGGGAGGCCGGGTCAGATACGCAGTATTTT.

CDR3 sequence: CASRQGSSNYGYTF. As DNA, the CDR3 is TGTGCCAGCAGACAGGGGAGCAGCAACTATGGCTACACCTTC. V and J are TRBV2 and TRBJ1-2; TRBD1 matches 7 bases. The germline CDR1 and CDR2 sequences are SNHLY and FYNNEI. After removal of 6 bases from V and 2 bases from J, the junction contained 6 bases not matched to a gene. This CDR3 comprises 14 residues.

The chain is built from TRBV13 and TRBJ1-2; TRBD1 matches 10 bases. V lost 7 bases and J lost 7; bases outside the gene matches: 6. Germline V CDR1 and CDR2: PRHDT, FYEKMQ (reference sequence). There are 13 residues in the CDR3. CDR3 coding DNA: TGTGCCAGCACCGCGACAGGGGGCTCTGGCTACACCTTC. Its translation: CASTATGGSGYTF.

V gene TRBV27 combines with J gene TRBJ1-6; D remains ambiguous. V lost 6 bases and J 4 bases, leaving 7 bases between the germline ends. CDR3 size: 13 residues. In germline, CDR1 is MNHEY, CDR2 SMNVEV (reference sequence). In nucleotides, the CDR3 is TGTGCCAGCAGAGCTCTGTATAATTCACCCCTCCACTTT. Translating it yields CASRALYNSPLHF.

The chain is built from TRBV5-4 and TRBJ2-7; 11 bases line up with TRBD2. The CDR3 contains 18 residues. V lost 0 bases and J lost 0; bases outside the gene matches: 8. The germline V gene encodes CDR1 SGHNT and CDR2 YYREEE (reference sequence). In DNA, the CDR3 is TGTGCCAGCAGCTTGGGGGGACTAGCGGTCCTCCCCTCCTACGAGCAGTACTTC. Translating it yields CASSLGGLAVLPSYEQYF.

The chain links TRBV9 to TRBJ1-1, with 9 bases matching TRBD1. The CDR3 spans 18 residues. Germline CDR1 is SGDLS and CDR2 is YYNGEE. Losses at the gene ends were 4 bases for V and 0 bases for J; bases not matched to a gene: 13. This CDR3 is CASSPRGQGGGLNTEAFF. The CDR3, as DNA: TGTGCCAGCAGCCCAAGGGGACAGGGCGGTGGGCTGAACACTGAAGCTTTCTTT. Combining the CDR3 with reference TRBV9 and TRBJ1-1 gives the whole variable domain DSGVTQTPKHLITATGQRVTLRCSPRSGDLSVYWYQQSLDQGLQFLIQYYNGEERAKGNILERFSAQQFPDLHSELNLSSLELGDSALYFCASSPRGQGGGLNTEAFFGQGTRLTVV.

Comments on this clone: This specimen includes other DNA sequences encoding the same CDR3. The chain couples TRBV5-1 to TRBJ2-3; TRBD2 matches 8 bases. Germline lookup yields CDR1 SGHRS and CDR2 YFSETQ. The CDR3 extends over 15 amino acids. V lost 0 bases and J lost 3; bases outside the gene matches: 3. For the CDR3, the DNA is TGCGCCAGCAGCTTGGCCGGGAGGGGTACAGATACGCAGTATTTT. It codes for CASSLAGRGTDTQYF.

The gene calls are TRBV30 and TRBJ2-3; TRBD2 is a possible D gene (6 bases). Germline-derived CDR1 and CDR2 are GTSNPN and SVGIG (reference sequence). The ends were cut back, 3 bases at V and 5 bases at J, with 9 bases in the middle. The CDR3 has 12 amino acids. For the CDR3, the DNA is TGTGCCTGGAGCCGCGGGGTAGATACGCAGTATTTT. It encodes CAWSRGVDTQYF.

The chain has TRBV19 and TRBJ2-3; D is ambiguous. This CDR3 spans 14 amino acids. V dropped 4 bases and J dropped 5 bases, with 13 bases sitting between them. Germline values: CDR1 LNHDA, CDR2 SQIVND (reference sequence). CDR3 sequence: CASSKGRGRDTQYF. The CDR3 DNA follows: TGTGCCAGTAGTAAAGGCCGCGGCAGAGATACGCAGTATTTT.

This sequence joins TRBV30 and TRBJ2-7, with TRBD2 identical over 11 bases. The length of the CDR3 is 15 residues. V lost 3 bases, J lost 0 bases, and 4 bases stayed unmatched. Looked up from germline, CDR1 is GTSNPN and CDR2 is SVGIG (reference sequence). The CDR3 is CAWRVGTSGSYEQYF. The CDR3 region has the DNA TGTGCCTGGAGGGTGGGGACTAGCGGCTCCTACGAGCAGTACTTC.

The V call is TRBV9, the J call TRBJ1-1; tentatively, D is TRBD1 (6 bases). CDR1 is SGDLS and CDR2 is YYNGEE in the germline V gene. V lost 3 bases and J 5 bases, leaving 17 bases between the germline ends. This CDR3 comprises 15 residues. The CDR3 protein is CASSATGGQWTEAFF. CDR3 sequence (DNA): TGTGCCAGCAGCGCCACGGGAGGACAGTGGACTGAAGCTTTCTTT.

The V and J genes are TRBV27 and TRBJ2-3, with D perhaps TRBD2 (6 bases). The CDR3 is 14 amino acids. V was cut by 4 bases and J by 3 bases, with 11 bases left in between. Germline values: CDR1 MNHEY, CDR2 SMNVEV (reference sequence). The CDR3 region has the DNA TGTGCCAGCAGTTATAGGGACTTGACAGATACGCAGTATTTT. Translated, it gives CASSYRDLTDTQYF.

This rearrangement joins TRBV18 to TRBJ1-1; D unresolved. V shed 6 bases and J shed 0 bases, with 5 bases lying between them. CDR1 is KGHSH, CDR2 LQKENI, per germline. The CDR3 has 12 residues. CDR3 in DNA: TGTGCCAGCTCGAGCATGAACACTGAAGCTTTCTTT. Its protein product is CASSSMNTEAFF. The variable domain in full, with the rest retrieved from reference TRBV18 and TRBJ1-1, is NAGVMQNPRHLVRRRGQEARLRCSPMKGHSHVYWYRQLPEEGLKFMVYLQKENIIDESGMPKERFSAEFPKEGPSILRIQQVVRGDSAAYFCASSSMNTEAFFGQGTRLTVV.

V gene TRBV5-4 combines with J gene TRBJ2-5, with 9 bases aligning to TRBD2. CDR1 is SGHNT, CDR2 YYREEE, per germline (reference sequence). There are 15 residues in the CDR3. V dropped 4 bases and J dropped 4; count of bases not matched to a gene: 8. DNA of the CDR3: TGTGCCAGCAGCCCCAGACTAGCGGATACAGAGACCCAGTACTTC. Protein sequence: CASSPRLADTETQYF.

A single count supports this clone. The chain has TRBV4-3 and TRBJ1-4; the match to TRBD1 covers 11 bases. Germline trimming cut 0 bases from V and 7 bases from J; bases unmatched to any gene: 4. Germline-derived CDR1 and CDR2 are LGHNA and YSLEER. The CDR3 runs 16 residues. The CDR3 sequence: CASSQDRDRGFEKLFF. Written as DNA, the CDR3 is TGCGCCAGCAGCCAAGATAGGGACAGGGGGTTTGAAAAACTGTTTTTT.

The gene calls are TRBV6-1 and TRBJ1-2; 7 bases are a match to TRBD1. The CDR3 is 13 amino acids. V lost 3 bases to trimming and J lost 7 bases; unmatched junction nucleotides: 5. The germline V gene encodes CDR1 MNHNS and CDR2 SASEGT. CDR3 DNA sequence: TGTGCCAGCAGTGACCCCGGGACAGTTGGCTACACCTTC. As protein: CASSDPGTVGYTF.

J is TRBJ2-7 and V is TRBV7-9; 7 bases are a match to TRBD1. Germline-derived CDR1 and CDR2 are SEHNR and FQNEAQ (reference sequence). With 7 bases clipped from V and 0 bases from J, the junction kept 18 bases outside the gene matches. This CDR3 comprises 18 residues. The DNA for the CDR3 is TGTGCCAGCACCGGACCCCAACCGGACAGGACCAGCTCCTACGAGCAGTACTTC. Translation: CASTGPQPDRTSSYEQYF.

As DNA, the CDR3 is TGTGCCAGCAGTTACCGGAGACCCCGGGACACCGGGGAGCTGTTTTTT. This codes for CASSYRRPRDTGELFF. The V gene is TRBV6-2 or TRBV6-3, the J gene TRBJ2-2; D uncertain. V lost 2 bases and J 3 bases, leaving 13 bases between the germline ends. Germline CDR1 and CDR2: MNHEY and SVGEGT. There are 16 residues in the CDR3.

The chain carries TRBV4-1 and TRBJ1-4; D is possibly TRBD1 (5 bases). The germline CDR1 and CDR2 sequences are MGHRA and YSYEKL. CDR3 length: 12 residues. V was cut by 2 bases and J by 12 bases, with 10 bases left in between. CDR3: CASSQPQGELFF. In DNA form, the CDR3 reads TGCGCCAGCAGCCAACCTCAAGGGGAACTGTTTTTT.

This clone was detected a few times. The chain recombines TRBV2 with TRBJ1-2; the D gene is possibly TRBD1 (5 bases). V lost 10 bases to trimming and J lost 3 bases, with 15 bases between them. CDR1 SNHLY and CDR2 FYNNEI come from the germline V gene. CDR3 length: 13 amino acids. The CDR3 protein is CAIQRGTDYGYTF. CDR3 nucleotides: TGTGCCATCCAGCGGGGGACGGACTATGGCTACACCTTC.

The chain employs TRBV19 and TRBJ1-5, with D possibly TRBD1 on 5 matching bases. V was pared by 6 bases and J by 0 bases, with 15 bases between. The CDR3 has 16 residues. From germline, CDR1 is LNHDA and CDR2 SQIVND (reference sequence). Written as DNA, the CDR3 is TGTGCCAGTAGGCGACTGGGGGGGTATAGCAATCAGCCCCAGCATTTT. This encodes CASRRLGGYSNQPQHF.

As DNA, the CDR3 is TGTGCCAGCAGCCAGGGGTCAGCAAGAACTGAAGCTTTCTTT. Its translation: CASSQGSARTEAFF. The rearrangement links TRBV11-2 to TRBJ1-1, with a possible D match to TRBD1 (6 bases). V was cut by 5 bases and J by 5 bases, with 15 bases left in between. The germline CDR1 and CDR2 sequences are SGHAT and FQNNGV. The CDR3 is 14 residues long. Looking up the rest from reference TRBV11-2 and TRBJ1-1 gives the full variable domain: EAGVAQSPRYKIIEKRQSVAFWCNPISGHATLYWYQQILGQGPKLLIQFQNNGVVDDSQLPKDRFSAERLKGVDSTLKIQPAKLEDSAVYLCASSQGSARTEAFFGQGTRLTVV.

The chain has TRBV13 and TRBJ2-1; TRBD1 is a possible D gene (6 bases). Germline V CDR1 and CDR2: PRHDT, FYEKMQ (reference sequence). Trimming cost V 8 bases and J 7 bases, with 15 bases left between them. The CDR3 sequence is 13 residues long. CDR3 coding DNA: TGTGCCAGCGGGGGACAAGGGGTAAATGAGCAGTTCTTC. Protein sequence: CASGGQGVNEQFF.

The J gene is TRBJ2-1, the V gene TRBV4-1, with TRBD2 matching over 9 bases. The J segment lost 8 bases and the V segment lost 1 base, leaving 12 bases of the junction unmatched. This CDR3 is built from 17 residues. From germline, CDR1 is MGHRA and CDR2 YSYEKL. This CDR3 reads CASSQVHSLAGFYEQFF. The CDR3 coding sequence is TGCGCCAGCAGCCAAGTGCATTCCCTAGCGGGATTCTATGAGCAGTTCTTC.

The V and J genes are TRBV23-1 and TRBJ1-2; D perhaps matches TRBD1 (6 bases). TRBV23-1 is flagged as an ORF with uncertain function. CDR3 length equals 15 residues. V lost 2 bases and J 8 bases, leaving 18 bases between the germline ends. The CDR3 loop reads CASSQTRTAARGYTF. Written as DNA, the CDR3 is TGCGCCAGCAGTCAAACCCGGACAGCAGCTAGAGGCTACACCTTC.

V is TRBV30 and J is TRBJ2-7; D remains unclear. The CDR3 sequence is 13 residues long. Germline-derived CDR1 and CDR2 are GTSNPN and SVGIG (reference sequence). V was clipped by 1 base and J by 6 bases, with 13 bases between them. CDR3 DNA sequence: TGTGCCTGGAGTGCCCCCGGGTCGACCGAGCAGTACTTC. It specifies CAWSAPGSTEQYF.

The rearrangement joins TRBV11-2 to TRBJ2-6; D is ambiguous. The germline V gene has CDR1 SGHAT and CDR2 FQNNGV. This CDR3 is built from 18 residues. The V end was cut by 5 bases, the J end by 0 bases, with 17 bases between. The CDR3 bases are TGTGCCAGCAGCCCCCCGCGGAGACCAAGCTCTGGGGCCAACGTCCTGACTTTC. Residues: CASSPPRRPSSGANVLTF.